The rows below give T cell receptor beta chains drawn from one sample of a study of cytomegalovirus exposure and HLA in healthy donors. Method: immunoSEQ multiplex PCR; TCRdb's copy keeps in-frame clones and lacks some. The table has 150,000 to 200,000 clones, around four fifths seen once. The sequenced sample consisted of PBMCs. These receptors were taken from a man aged 25-45 years in good health and CMV-seropositive. Each CDR3 is given with its conserved first and last residue. Each record gives: J gene, V gene, D gene, clone size, CDR3 DNA, CDR3 protein. The D gene is left open where the match is weak. Clone size is not always given. Where it is, it says once, few, many or a class for expanded clones.

TRBJ2-3 | TRBV7-8 | TRBD2 | - | TGTGCCAGCAGCTCCAGACTAGCGGGGGACCCCACAGATACGCAGTATTTT | CASSSRLAGDPTDTQYF
TRBJ2-3 | TRBV6-1 | - | - | TGTGCCAGCAGTGGCAAGGGGGTTAGCACAGATACGCAGTATTTT | CASSGKGVSTDTQYF
TRBJ2-5 | TRBV27 | - | - | TGTGCCAGCAGTCACCAGGACGGCGGGAAAGAGACCCAGTACTTC | CASSHQDGGKETQYF
TRBJ2-3 | TRBV6-4 | - | few | TGTGCCAGCAGTGACCATGGGGGGTCGGGCACAGATACGCAGTATTTT | CASSDHGGSGTDTQYF
TRBJ1-4 | TRBV5-1 | - | - | TGCGCCAGCAGCAGAGACACGGGGGGAGTTGGGGAAAAACTGTTTTTT | CASSRDTGGVGEKLFF
TRBJ1-2 | TRBV6-6 | - | - | TGTGCCAGCAGTTACTTCTCGACAGCCAATTATGGCTACACCTTC | CASSYFSTANYGYTF
TRBJ2-3 | TRBV6-1 | TRBD1 | - | TGTGCCAGCTACAGGGGGTGGGCAGATACGCAGTATTTT | CASYRGWADTQYF
TRBJ1-4 | TRBV30 | TRBD1 | - | TGTGCCTGGACCATGGGACAGGGGTATGAAAAACTGTTTTTT | CAWTMGQGYEKLFF
TRBJ2-7 | TRBV21-1 | - | - | TGTGCCAGCCGTCGCGGGGTGACGGAGGAGCAGTACTTC | CASRRGVTEEQYF
TRBJ2-1 | TRBV5-1 | TRBD2 | - | TGCGCCAGCAGCTTGGTGCTAGCGGGGGCTCGTGAGCAGTTCTTC | CASSLVLAGAREQFF
TRBJ2-1 | TRBV27 | - | - | TGTGCCAGCAGTGTCAGTATTACCTACAATGAGCAGTTCTTC | CASSVSITYNEQFF
TRBJ2-5 | TRBV4-1 | TRBD1 | - | TGCGCCAGCAGCCCGTTGGAGAGGGGGCGTAGGAGAGAGACCCAGTACTTC | CASSPLERGRRRETQYF
TRBJ2-2 | TRBV5-1 | - | once | TGCGCCAGCAGACTGGACACAGACACCGGGGAGCTGTTTTTT | CASRLDTDTGELFF
TRBJ2-3 | TRBV6-5 | - | few | TGTGCCAGCAGTTGGGGGCCTAGCACAGATACGCAGTATTTT | CASSWGPSTDTQYF
TRBJ2-1 | TRBV7-2 | - | - | TGTGCCAGCAGCTCCGTACTCTACAATGAGCAGTTCTTC | CASSSVLYNEQFF
TRBJ1-4 | TRBV4-1 | TRBD1 | few | TGCGCCAGCAGCCTTGGGACAGGACTTGAAAAACTGTTTTTT | CASSLGTGLEKLFF
TRBJ1-1 | TRBV7-2 | TRBD1 | - | TGTGCCAGCAGCTTTTGGACAGGGATAAAGAGCACTGAAGCTTTCTTT | CASSFWTGIKSTEAFF
TRBJ2-7 | TRBV10-1 | - | - | TGCGCCAGCAGTGACGCTCAGACAACTTACGAGCAGTACTTC | CASSDAQTTYEQYF
TRBJ1-2 | TRBV6-5 | - | - | TGTGCCAGCAGTTCGTCCCGGGACATTTTTGGCTACACCTTC | CASSSSRDIFGYTF
TRBJ1-3 | TRBV15 | - | - | TGTGCCACCAGCAGAGACCCAGGGCCGGGAAACACCATATATTTT | CATSRDPGPGNTIYF
TRBJ2-6 | TRBV5-8 | TRBD1 | - | TGTGCCAGCAGCGACGACGGAACAGGGGCTGGGGCCAACGTCCTGACTTTC | CASSDDGTGAGANVLTF
TRBJ1-2 | TRBV2 | TRBD1 | - | TGTGCCAGCAGTGGGGGACAGGGTTTTAACTATGGCTACACCTTC | CASSGGQGFNYGYTF
TRBJ2-6 | TRBV10-3 | TRBD2 | - | TGTGCCATCGCGGGGGATTCTGGGGCCAACGTCCTGACTTTC | CAIAGDSGANVLTF
TRBJ2-7 | TRBV27 | - | - | TGTGCCAGCAGCGCTAGGACCATGCAGGGATCCTACGAGCAGTACTTC | CASSARTMQGSYEQYF
TRBJ1-6 | TRBV2 | - | - | TGTGCTAGAAGGGGGAGCTCCTATAATTCACCCCTCCACTTT | CARRGSSYNSPLHF
TRBJ2-7 | TRBV13 | - | once | TGTGCCAGCAGCTCCCGGGGTAACGAGCAGTACTTC | CASSSRGNEQYF
TRBJ1-1 | TRBV27 | - | - | TGTGCCAGTGGATGGGGGGGCGTAAACACTGAAGCTTTCTTT | CASGWGGVNTEAFF
TRBJ1-5 | TRBV6-1 | TRBD1 | - | TGTGCCAGCAGTCTGACAGGGTTTACCTTTCAGCCCCAGCATTTT | CASSLTGFTFQPQHF
TRBJ2-5 | TRBV7-2 | - | - | TGTGCCAGCAGCTTAAGCCCGAGGCCGACCGGGCAAGAGACCCAGTACTTC | CASSLSPRPTGQETQYF
TRBJ2-1 | TRBV7-9 | TRBD2 | - | TGTGCCAGCAGCTTAGGACTAGCGTACAATGAGCAGTTCTTC | CASSLGLAYNEQFF
TRBJ1-4 | TRBV4-2 | - | - | TGTGCCAGCAGCCAAACAGGGAGAGGAAAACTGTTTTTT | CASSQTGRGKLFF
TRBJ2-7 | TRBV6-6 | - | once | TGTGCCAGCAGTTCAGGGAGGTCCTCCTACGAGCAGTACTTC | CASSSGRSSYEQYF
TRBJ2-5 | TRBV11-3 | TRBD2 | - | TGTGCCAGCAGCTTCGGGGGGGGGCCTCGGGAGACCCAGTACTTC | CASSFGGGPRETQYF
TRBJ2-3 | TRBV4-2 | TRBD2 | - | TGTGCCAGCAGCCACGCTAGCGGGAGATCCACAGATACGCAGTATTTT | CASSHASGRSTDTQYF
TRBJ1-1 | TRBV9 | - | - | TGTGCCAGCAGCGCACTAATGAACACTGAAGCTTTCTTT | CASSALMNTEAFF
TRBJ2-1 | TRBV20-1 | - | - | TGCAGTGCTAGTGGGCTAAAAGAGCAGTTCTTC | CSASGLKEQFF
TRBJ2-6 | TRBV7-6 | TRBD1 | - | TGTGCCAGCAGCTCCGGGACAGGGTTCTCTGGGGCCAACGTCCTGACTTTC | CASSSGTGFSGANVLTF
TRBJ1-1 | TRBV4-3 | - | once | TGCGCCAGCAGCCAAGCTGCAGGGCGGAACACTGAAGCTTTCTTT | CASSQAAGRNTEAFF
TRBJ1-4 | TRBV5-1 | TRBD1 | - | TGCGCCAGCAGCGCCGACAGGGATGTAAATGAAAAACTGTTTTTT | CASSADRDVNEKLFF
TRBJ1-5 | TRBV7-2 | - | - | TGTGCCAGCAGCCTCCGTAGGGGGGGCGATTATAGCAATCAGCCCCAGCATTTT | CASSLRRGGDYSNQPQHF
TRBJ1-4 | TRBV2 | - | - | TGTGCCAGCAGTGGAAGGAGAAGTGAAAAACTGTTTTTT | CASSGRRSEKLFF
TRBJ2-2 | TRBV5-1 | - | - | TGCGCCAGCAGCTTTTTGAGGATCAACACCGGGGAGCTGTTTTTT | CASSFLRINTGELFF
TRBJ2-5 | TRBV13 | TRBD1 | - | TGTGCCAGCAGCTACCGGGACAGGGGGCGTTTCGAGACCCAGTACTTC | CASSYRDRGRFETQYF
TRBJ2-5 | TRBV11-2 | - | - | TGTGCCAGCAGCTTAGATCCGTGGGCGACCTCCTTAAAAGAGACCCAGTACTTC | CASSLDPWATSLKETQYF
TRBJ2-3 | TRBV10-1 | TRBD1 | few | TGCGCCAGCGGACAGGCAAACACAGATACGCAGTATTTT | CASGQANTDTQYF
TRBJ2-5 | TRBV5-4 | TRBD2 | - | TGTGCCAGCAGCGGGACTAGCGGGGAAGAGACCCAGTACTTC | CASSGTSGEETQYF
TRBJ2-5 | TRBV5-1 | TRBD1 | few | TGCGCCAGCAGCCCTACGGGACAGGGTCAAGAGACCCAGTACTTC | CASSPTGQGQETQYF
TRBJ2-7 | TRBV18 | TRBD1 | - | TGTGCCAGCTCACCATCCGACAGGGCCGAGCAGTACTTC | CASSPSDRAEQYF
TRBJ1-1 | TRBV11-2 | - | - | TGTGCCAGCAGCCCCCGAGACACTGAAGCTTTCTTT | CASSPRDTEAFF
TRBJ2-7 | TRBV2 | - | - | TGTGCCAGCAGTCGCGCAGGGGAACCCTACGAGCAGTACTTC | CASSRAGEPYEQYF
TRBJ1-1 | TRBV5-1 | - | - | TGCGCCAGCAGCTTGGGGGGGGGCTACTTGAACACTGAAGCTTTCTTT | CASSLGGGYLNTEAFF
TRBJ2-7 | TRBV4-3 | - | - | TGCGCCAGCAGCCAAGATCTCCAGGTTTCCGAGCAGTACTTC | CASSQDLQVSEQYF
TRBJ1-2 | TRBV6-5 | TRBD1 | - | TGTGCCAGCAGTTCCCGGGACAGTCGGAGTGGCTACACCTTC | CASSSRDSRSGYTF
TRBJ2-5 | TRBV9 | - | - | TGTGCCAGCAGCGTCTCATCGGGGACTGGAACAGGCGGGACCCAGTACTTC | CASSVSSGTGTGGTQYF
TRBJ2-1 | TRBV7-8 | - | - | TGTGCCAGCAGCAAAATGGGCGCGGGGAGCTCCTACAATGAGCAGTTCTTC | CASSKMGAGSSYNEQFF
TRBJ2-3 | TRBV15 | - | - | TGTGCCACCAGCAGAGTAGCGAGCAGCACAGATACGCAGTATTTT | CATSRVASSTDTQYF
TRBJ2-1 | TRBV9 | TRBD2 | - | TGTGCCAGCAGCGTAGGCAGCGGGGGGTTGTATGAGCAGTTCTTC | CASSVGSGGLYEQFF
TRBJ1-4 | TRBV7-6 | - | - | TGTGCCAGCAGCTGGGCCCCTAATGAAAAACTGTTTTTT | CASSWAPNEKLFF
TRBJ1-2 | TRBV6-5 | - | - | TGTGCCAGCAGACTTTATATAGGAGGGAACTATGGCTACACCTTC | CASRLYIGGNYGYTF